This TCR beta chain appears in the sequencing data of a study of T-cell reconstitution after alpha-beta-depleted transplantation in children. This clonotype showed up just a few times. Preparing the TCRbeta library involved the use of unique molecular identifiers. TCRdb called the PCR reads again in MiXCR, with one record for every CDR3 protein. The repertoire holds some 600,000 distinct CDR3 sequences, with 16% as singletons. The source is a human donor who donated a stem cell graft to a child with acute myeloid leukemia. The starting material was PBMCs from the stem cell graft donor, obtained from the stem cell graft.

CDR3 coding DNA: TGTGCCAGCAGTCCCTCGGGGCGGGTCAATGAGCAGTTCTTC. Amino acid sequence: CASSPSGRVNEQFF. This chain connects TRBV12-3 or TRBV12-4 to TRBJ2-1, with D perhaps assigned TRBD1 or TRBD2 (5 bases each). This CDR3 region has 14 residues. The V end was cut by 5 bases, the J end by 6 bases, with 14 bases between.